This TCR beta chain was recorded in a study of shared clonotypes between healthy human individuals. Note on this clone: Its specificity is not known.

Naive CD8 cells lacked CD45RO, underwent positive selection for CCR7 and left out terminally differentiated effector memory CD45RA+ cells. Those who donated were healthy HIV-negative adults, with no recent acute infections or vaccinations reported. V trimming: 4 bases; J trimming: 2 bases; junction bases outside the gene matches: 5. Germline lookup yields CDR1 SQVTM and CDR2 ANQGSEA. The CDR3 sequence is 13 residues long. Study findings and constraints: The authors sampled blood alone, and tissue repertoires likely differ. Non-shared clonotypes were found to have lower generation probabilities than the clonotypes that were shared by all four of the sorted-subset donors.

Authors' methods: Filtering differed, since immunoSEQ gave only junction sequences and no quality scores. Only in-frame clones appear in the TCRdb table, and some are missing; sequencing was by immunoSEQ multiplex PCR. The DNA was the basis for D and trimming; V, J and clone size are from that table. The sample consists of about 2.1 million clones, about 94% of them appearing once. The chain joins TRBV29-1 to TRBJ2-7; 7 nucleotides align to TRBD1. The sequencing sample was made of naive CD8+ T cells from PBMCs. The sequence came from a man aged 18 to 30 in good health. Some clones in this sample may be carry-over from other donors' samples. The CDR3, as DNA: TGCAGCGTTGTGACAGGGTTCGCCTACGAGCAGTACTTC. Translation gives CSVVTGFAYEQYF.